This is a list of T cell receptor beta chains from one sample in a study of T cell responses to AZD1222 COVID-19 vaccine. The assay was immunoSEQ multiplex PCR, and TCRdb's table has in-frame clones only and misses some. The repertoire includes approximately 100,000 clones, approximately 90% of them detected once, and around a sixth sits in the top ten. The source was peripheral blood, collected on day 0 of AZD1222 vaccination. All receptors derive from an adult in good health. Each CDR3 is given with its conserved first and last residue. A D gene is named only where the DNA matches it firmly. Only some rows state a clone size, as once, few, many or a class for expanded clones.

size,V,J,D,DNA,CDR3
few,TRBV19,TRBJ2-2,NA,TGTGCCAGTAGTTCGGCAGGGACGTTTGGCGGGGAGCTGTTTTTT,CASSSAGTFGGELFF
NA,TRBV28,TRBJ1-5,NA,TGTGCCAGCAGGGTATTGGAACAGGGAAAGCCCCAGCATTTT,CASRVLEQGKPQHF
once,TRBV11-3,TRBJ1-1,NA,TGTGCCAGCAGCCGGGGTGGCACTGAAGCTTTCTTT,CASSRGGTEAFF
few,TRBV5-6,TRBJ1-6,TRBD1,TGTGCCAGCAGCTTCAACAGGGGCGTTGGTAGCTCCTATAATTCACCCCTCCACTTT,CASSFNRGVGSSYNSPLHF
once,TRBV10-2,TRBJ2-3,NA,TGCGCCAGCAGTGATACCGGTCGCCCGTTCACAGATACGCAGTATTTT,CASSDTGRPFTDTQYF
NA,TRBV25-1,TRBJ2-7,TRBD1,TGTGCCAGACCCAGACGGGACAGGCCCTACGAGCAGTACTTC,CARPRRDRPYEQYF
once,TRBV5-4,TRBJ1-6,NA,TGTGCCAGCAGCTTGCGGAGCTCCTATAATTCACCCCTCCACTTT,CASSLRSSYNSPLHF
NA,TRBV27,TRBJ2-1,TRBD1,TGTGCCAGCACCGTTTACGGGACAGCTTGGGGTGAGCAGTTCTTC,CASTVYGTAWGEQFF
NA,TRBV14,TRBJ1-4,TRBD1,TGTGCCAGCAGCCTCACAGGGGGCTTTGATGAAAAACTGTTTTTT,CASSLTGGFDEKLFF
NA,TRBV11-3,TRBJ1-1,NA,TGTGCCAGCAGCTTAGGAGGGAACACTGAAGCTTTCTTT,CASSLGGNTEAFF
NA,TRBV7-2,TRBJ1-1,NA,TGTGCCAGCAGCTTGAGATGGAACACTGAAGCTTTCTTT,CASSLRWNTEAFF
NA,TRBV6-5,TRBJ1-2,NA,TGTGCCAGCAGTCAAATAAGGGGGGGCTATGGCTACACCTTC,CASSQIRGGYGYTF
NA,TRBV6-2/TRBV6-3,TRBJ1-1,NA,TGTGCCAGCAGCCACCTCGGCGGCGCAAACACTGAAGCTTTCTTT,CASSHLGGANTEAFF
once,TRBV6-1,TRBJ2-4,NA,TGTGCCAGCAGTGAAGGGGTAGCCAACAGTAACATTCAGTACTTC,CASSEGVANSNIQYF
once,TRBV7-9,TRBJ1-6,NA,TGTGCCAGCAGTCGCGGGGGTGGTAATTCACCCCTCCACTTT,CASSRGGGNSPLHF
NA,TRBV19,TRBJ2-7,TRBD1,TGTGCCAGTAGTATCGGCGAACAGGGGGCGCGGGAGCAGTACTTC,CASSIGEQGAREQYF
few,TRBV5-6,TRBJ2-1,NA,TGTGCCAGCAGCCGAAGCAGGAGCTCCTACAATGAGCAGTTCTTC,CASSRSRSSYNEQFF
NA,TRBV18,TRBJ1-1,NA,TGTGCCAGCTCACAGGCCTCCGAGGGGACTGAAGCTTTCTTT,CASSQASEGTEAFF
NA,TRBV9,TRBJ1-1,NA,TGTGCCAGCAGGAACGTTGGAGAGCGCACTGAAGCTTTCTTT,CASRNVGERTEAFF
once,TRBV6-5,TRBJ2-5,TRBD1,TGTGCCAGCAATCGGGACAGGCCCCCGGGAGAGACCCAGTACTTC,CASNRDRPPGETQYF
few,TRBV2,TRBJ1-6,NA,TGTGCCAGCATGATCGACCGGGGGGGAACACCCCTCCACTTT,CASMIDRGGTPLHF
NA,TRBV6-6,TRBJ2-1,TRBD2,TGTGCCAGCAGTCCCGGGACTAGCAGGTTCAATGAGCAGTTCTTC,CASSPGTSRFNEQFF
NA,TRBV5-4,TRBJ2-3,TRBD2,TGTGCCAGCAGCTTGCCTAGCGGGGGCCGGGTAGCAGATACGCAGTATTTT,CASSLPSGGRVADTQYF
NA,TRBV28,TRBJ1-2,NA,TGTGCCAGCAGTTTCCTGAACTATGGCTACACCTTC,CASSFLNYGYTF
few,TRBV4-1,TRBJ2-2,NA,TGCGCCAGCAGCCAAGATCCGAGCGGCGGGGAGCTGTTTTTT,CASSQDPSGGELFF
NA,TRBV25-1,TRBJ2-1,NA,TGTGCCAGCAGCGACTTTAACAATGAGCAGTTCTTC,CASSDFNNEQFF
NA,TRBV6-5,TRBJ2-1,TRBD2,TGTGCCAGCAGGCGGGCGGGGGGGAGTTACAATGAGCAGTTCTTC,CASRRAGGSYNEQFF
NA,TRBV7-2,TRBJ1-1,NA,TGTGCCAGCAGCTTAGGCCTGGCGACAGTACTGTACACTGAAGCTTTCTTT,CASSLGLATVLYTEAFF
NA,TRBV30,TRBJ1-6,TRBD1,TGTGCCTGGAGTGTAAGTGGGACAGGGGGTTCACCCCTCCACTTT,CAWSVSGTGGSPLHF
NA,TRBV28,TRBJ1-1,NA,TGTGCCAGCAGGCCCGGGGGACCTGAAGCTTTCTTT,CASRPGGPEAFF
few,TRBV5-6,TRBJ1-6,TRBD1,TGTGCCAGCAGCCCACAGGGGGCCGGTTCACCCCTCCACTTT,CASSPQGAGSPLHF
NA,TRBV6-4,TRBJ2-2,TRBD2,TGTGCCAGCAGTGAACTAGCGTTTACCGGGGAGCTGTTTTTT,CASSELAFTGELFF
NA,TRBV2,TRBJ2-2,NA,TGTGCCAGCAGTGAAGTTCGGCAGGACATGAACACCGGGGAGCTGTTTTTT,CASSEVRQDMNTGELFF
NA,TRBV5-1,TRBJ2-1,TRBD2,TGCGCCAGCAGTTTTTCTAGCGGGAGTAGTTTGGATGAGCAGTTCTTC,CASSFSSGSSLDEQFF
NA,TRBV19,TRBJ2-1,NA,TGTGCCAGTAGTGGGAACTTCTACAATGAGCAGTTCTTC,CASSGNFYNEQFF
NA,TRBV4-2,TRBJ1-2,TRBD1,TGTGCCAGCAGCCAAGAGACAGGGAGTAACTATGGCTACACCTTC,CASSQETGSNYGYTF
NA,TRBV13,TRBJ2-1,NA,TGTGCCAGCAGCTTAGTCAGGGGGGGATACAATGAGCAGTTCTTC,CASSLVRGGYNEQFF
NA,TRBV19,TRBJ1-5,NA,TGTGCCAGTAGTATCAGGTCTCCTGCGGGGCCCCAGCATTTT,CASSIRSPAGPQHF
NA,TRBV5-1,TRBJ2-3,NA,TGCGCCAGCAGCTTGATGGACGGATACGGGGATACGCAGTATTTT,CASSLMDGYGDTQYF
NA,TRBV28,TRBJ2-2,TRBD1,TGTGCCAGCAGTCTACAGGGGGCAATTTTATCCGGGGAGCTGTTTTTT,CASSLQGAILSGELFF
NA,TRBV5-1,TRBJ1-3,NA,TGCGCCAGCAGCTTAGCAGGGTTGGGAAACACCATATATTTT,CASSLAGLGNTIYF
NA,TRBV7-9,TRBJ2-1,TRBD1,TGTGCCAGCAGCCCATGGACAGGGGGAATGAATGAGCAGTTCTTC,CASSPWTGGMNEQFF
NA,TRBV15,TRBJ2-5,TRBD1,TGTGCCACCAGCAGAAACAGGGGTCTCGAGACCCAGTACTTC,CATSRNRGLETQYF
NA,TRBV2,TRBJ1-3,NA,TGTGCCAGCAGCCACCGGACTCCCAGCTCTGGAAACACCATATATTTT,CASSHRTPSSGNTIYF
NA,TRBV28,TRBJ1-6,NA,TGTGCCAGCAGTTTCGAGAGCTCCTATAATTCACCCCTCCACTTT,CASSFESSYNSPLHF
once,TRBV5-4,TRBJ2-3,NA,TGTGCCAGCAGCTTGGGAGGGGCCCTCGAAGATACGCAGTATTTT,CASSLGGALEDTQYF